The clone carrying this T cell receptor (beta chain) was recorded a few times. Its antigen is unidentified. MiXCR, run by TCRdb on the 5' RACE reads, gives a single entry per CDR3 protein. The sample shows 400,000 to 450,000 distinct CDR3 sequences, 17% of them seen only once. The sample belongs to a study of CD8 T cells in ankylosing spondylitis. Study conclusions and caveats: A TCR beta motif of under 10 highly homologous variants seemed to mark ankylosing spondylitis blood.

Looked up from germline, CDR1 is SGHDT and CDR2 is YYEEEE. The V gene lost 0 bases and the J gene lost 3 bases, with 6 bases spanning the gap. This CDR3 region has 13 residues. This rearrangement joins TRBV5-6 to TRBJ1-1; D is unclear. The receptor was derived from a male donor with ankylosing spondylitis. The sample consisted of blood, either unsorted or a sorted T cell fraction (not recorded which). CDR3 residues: CASSLEADTEAFF. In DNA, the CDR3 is TGTGCCAGCAGCTTGGAAGCAGACACTGAAGCTTTCTTT.